The 8 T cell receptor beta chains below all came from one sample that was sequenced in a study of cytomegalovirus exposure and HLA in healthy donors. The primer mix had 60 Vbeta and 13 Jbeta primers. Libraries were prepared by immunoSEQ multiplex PCR; TCRdb keeps only in-frame clonotypes and omits some of them. The repertoire has about 140,000 clones, 70% to 90% of them found once; the top ten carry around 0.54%. Input material: PBMCs. The receptors come from a woman between 40 and 50 years old in good health and CMV-seronegative.

The rearrangement joins TRBV11-2 to TRBJ2-7; 12 bases fit TRBD2. The germline gives CDR1 SGHAT, CDR2 FQNNGV. The V and J ends lost 8 bases and 7 bases, in that order; junction bases with no gene match: 9. This CDR3 has 14 amino acids. CDR3 protein: CASSGLAGFWEQYF. The DNA for the CDR3 is TGTGCCAGCTCCGGACTAGCGGGATTCTGGGAGCAGTACTTC.

J is TRBJ1-4 and V is TRBV10-1, with a tentative D call TRBD1 (6 bases). The CDR3 spans 18 residues. V was clipped by 0 bases and J by 8 bases, with 22 bases between them. From germline, CDR1 is WNHNN and CDR2 SYGVQD (reference sequence). CDR3 sequence reads: CASSESGTPRRGGEKLFF. CDR3 bases: TGCGCCAGCAGTGAGTCCGGGACTCCTCGTAGGGGGGGGGAAAAACTGTTTTTT.

In its sample, this clone was seen once. This chain links TRBV7-6 with TRBJ1-3; unclear D gene. V dropped 5 bases and J dropped 4 bases, with 12 bases sitting between them. The CDR3 spans 14 residues. From germline, CDR1 is SGHVS and CDR2 FNYEAQ. The CDR3 DNA sequence: TGTGCCAGCAGCCCTTTCGCGGGAGGAAACACCATATATTTT. This codes for CASSPFAGGNTIYF. The variable domain in full, completed from reference TRBV7-6 and TRBJ1-3, reads GAGVSQSPRYKVTKRGQDVALRCDPISGHVSLYWYRQALGQGPEFLTYFNYEAQQDKSGLPNDRFSAERPEGSISTLTIQRTEQRDSAMYRCASSPFAGGNTIYFGEGSWLTVV.

The rearrangement uses TRBV5-1 and TRBJ1-4, with D possibly TRBD1 on 5 matching bases. CDR1 and CDR2 from the germline V gene are SGHRS and YFSETQ. The CDR3 totals 15 residues. Trimming removed 0 bases from V and 3 bases from J, with 9 bases in between. For the CDR3, the DNA is TGCGCCAGCAGCTTGGGCGGGGACCCTAATGAAAAACTGTTTTTT. Translated, it gives CASSLGGDPNEKLFF. Full variable domain (remainder filled in from reference TRBV5-1 and TRBJ1-4): KAGVTQTPRYLIKTRGQQVTLSCSPISGHRSVSWYQQTPGQGLQFLFEYFSETQRNKGNFPGRFSGRQFSNSRSEMNVSTLELGDSALYLCASSLGGDPNEKLFFGSGTQLSVL.

This chain joins TRBV5-6 and TRBJ1-2; 9 nucleotides line up with TRBD1. The germline gives CDR1 SGHDT, CDR2 YYEEEE. The CDR3 is 14 amino acids. Trimming took 1 base from V and 8 from J; bases not matched to a gene: 6. CDR3 sequence: CASSLMGQGGGYTF. The CDR3, as DNA: TGTGCCAGCAGCTTGATGGGACAGGGAGGAGGCTACACCTTC.

This clone was detected only a few times. The chain combines TRBV4-2 with TRBJ2-7; TRBD2 aligns across 10 bases. The CDR3 runs 15 residues. Per the germline V gene, CDR1 is LGHNA and CDR2 is YNFKEQ. With V trimmed by 4 bases and J by 1 base, 4 bases remained unmatched. Written as DNA, the CDR3 is TGTGCCAGCAGCCCTCTAGCGGGGGATTCCTACGAGCAGTACTTC. It is translated as CASSPLAGDSYEQYF.

The rearrangement joins TRBV7-3 to TRBJ2-2, with TRBD1 matching 8 bases. The germline CDR1 and CDR2 sequences are SGHTA and FQGTGA. The CDR3 covers 15 residues. The junction had 3 bases not matched to a gene; V was cut back by 2 bases and J by 4 bases. For the CDR3, the DNA is TGTGCCAGCAGCTTAGGACAGGGAAGCACCGGGGAGCTGTTTTTT. Translating it yields CASSLGQGSTGELFF.

The chain employs TRBV29-1 and TRBJ2-1; the D gene is possibly TRBD2 (6 bases). Per germline, CDR1 SQVTM and CDR2 ANQGSEA. The CDR3 loop spans 13 amino acids. The V and J ends lost 3 bases and 6 bases respectively, with 12 bases between them. This CDR3 reads CSVDRSGGNEQFF. The DNA of the CDR3 is TGCAGCGTTGATCGTTCCGGGGGCAATGAGCAGTTCTTC.